This T cell receptor (beta chain) was identified during a study of control samples from healthy donors and cancer patients. The CDR3 has 14 residues. The V end lost 7 bases, the J end lost 1 base, and 11 bases lay between the germline ends. Germline V gives CDR1 MDHEN, CDR2 SYDVKM. The assay was immunoSEQ multiplex PCR, and TCRdb's table has in-frame clones only and misses some. The repertoire holds about 150,000 clones, more than 85% seen once, with approximately 2.5% in the top ten. J is TRBJ2-1 and V is TRBV28; D may be TRBD2 (7 bases). The receptor's source is a man aged 50-60 years in good health. Sequenced input: blood. Here the CDR3 DNA reads TGTGCCAGCAAAGGGGGGGAATCCTACAATGAGCAGTTCTTC. Translating it yields CASKGGESYNEQFF. The variable domain in full, with the rest retrieved from reference TRBV28 and TRBJ2-1, is DVKVTQSSRYLVKRTGEKVFLECVQDMDHENMFWYRQDPGLGLRLIYFSYDVKMKEKGDIPEGYSVSREKKERFSLILESASTNQTSMYLCASKGGESYNEQFFGPGTRLTVL.